These 28 T cell receptor beta chains were sequenced from one sample in a study of T cells in Graves' hyperthyroidism and ophthalmopathy. RNA transcripts provided the source from which TCR beta CDR3 regions were amplified. An initial round of RT-PCR targeting the TCR CDR3 relied on the HTBI primer set. TCRdb independently ran MiXCR on the multiplex PCR reads; one entry per CDR3 protein. The sample includes about 410,000 distinct CDR3 sequences, roughly 15% of them seen just once. Source material: blood. Receptors were obtained from a woman under 40 with Graves' ophthalmopathy.

This clonotype was found many times. This chain connects TRBV7-9 to TRBJ1-5; 8 positions match TRBD1. The CDR3 is 14 residues long. The trim removed 5 bases at V and 5 bases at J, leaving 5 bases unmatched. In germline, CDR1 is SEHNR, CDR2 FQNEAQ (reference sequence). The CDR3 DNA follows: TGTGCCAGCAGCCGGACAGGGCAGGATCAGCCCCAGCATTTT. It encodes CASSRTGQDQPQHF.

This clonotype was counted between two and nine times. J is TRBJ2-3 and V is TRBV6-1; the D gene is possibly TRBD2 (6 bases). V dropped 6 bases and J dropped 9 bases, with 13 bases sitting between them. Per germline, CDR1 MNHNS and CDR2 SASEGT. The length of the CDR3 is 12 residues. The CDR3 DNA reads as TGTGCCAGCAGCGACCCGGAGGGCACGCAGTATTTT. The encoded protein is CASSDPEGTQYF.

The V call is TRBV7-9, the J call TRBJ2-1, with D possibly matching TRBD1 (5 bases). CDR3 length: 14 amino acids. Germline V gene data show CDR1 as SEHNR and CDR2 as FQNEAQ (reference sequence). The germline V and J ends were trimmed by 2 bases and 9 bases, with 14 bases remaining between them. The CDR3 DNA reads as TGTGCCAGCAGCTTAAACCAGGGCCTCGGTGAGCAGTTCTTC. It specifies CASSLNQGLGEQFF.

This clonotype was counted a few times. The rearrangement joins TRBV24-1 to TRBJ2-2; D might be TRBD1 (5 bases). The V gene lost 10 bases and the J gene lost 1 base, with 15 bases spanning the gap. CDR3 length equals 15 residues. The V gene's germline CDR1 is KGHDR and CDR2 SFDVKD. The CDR3: CATAKGHLNTGELFF. As DNA, the CDR3 is TGTGCCACTGCGAAAGGACACTTGAACACCGGGGAGCTGTTTTTT.

V usage is TRBV20-1 and J usage is TRBJ2-5, with 11 bases aligning to TRBD2. Germline V gives CDR1 DFQATT, CDR2 SNEGSKA (reference sequence). V shed 0 bases, J shed 0 bases, and the junction held 3 bases outside the gene matches. This CDR3 spans 16 amino acids. CDR3 DNA sequence: TGCAGTGCTAGAGATGAGACTAGCGGGGACCAAGAGACCCAGTACTTC. This encodes CSARDETSGDQETQYF.

The rearrangement links TRBV20-1 to TRBJ2-7, with D unresolved. This CDR3 is built from 17 residues. V lost 0 bases, J lost 0 bases, and 18 bases lay in between. Germline V gene lookup returns CDR1 DFQATT and CDR2 SNEGSKA (reference sequence). CDR3 loop: CSARESIRADSSYEQYF. CDR3 sequence (DNA): TGCAGTGCTAGAGAGTCTATTAGGGCGGATAGCTCCTACGAGCAGTACTTC.

This clonotype was detected many times. V and J are TRBV7-9 and TRBJ2-1; TRBD2 agrees at 10 bases. Germline values: CDR1 SEHNR, CDR2 FQNEAQ (reference sequence). Trimming at V came to 0 bases and at J to 8 bases, leaving 10 bases not matched to a gene. The length of the CDR3 is 17 residues. The CDR3 loop reads CASSLALPSGGAYEQFF. DNA for the CDR3: TGTGCCAGCAGCTTAGCGCTCCCCAGCGGGGGGGCATATGAGCAGTTCTTC. The whole variable domain, remainder taken from reference TRBV7-9 and TRBJ2-1, is DTGVSQNPRHKITKRGQNVTFRCDPISEHNRLYWYRQTLGQGPEFLTYFQNEAQLEKSRLLSDRFSAERPKGSFSTLEIQRTEQGDSAMYLCASSLALPSGGAYEQFFGPGTRLTVL.

There are many counts of this clonotype. The chain uses TRBV6-6 and TRBJ1-1; D call uncertain. The ends were cut back, 2 bases at V and 6 bases at J, with 10 bases in the middle. The CDR3 runs 13 residues. Germline CDR1 reads MNHNY; CDR2 reads SVGAGI (reference sequence). CDR3 DNA: TGTGCCAGCAGTTACGGGGAGGGTGCTGAAGCTTTCTTT. Amino acid sequence: CASSYGEGAEAFF.

This clonotype was counted only a few times. The chain links TRBV19 to TRBJ2-1, with a possible D match to TRBD1 (6 bases). The V gene's germline CDR1 is LNHDA and CDR2 SQIVND (reference sequence). Trimming pared 4 bases from V and 6 bases from J, leaving 13 bases between. The CDR3 contains 14 residues. CDR3 DNA sequence: TGTGCCAGTAGTACAGGGGTCCTACTCAATGAGCAGTTCTTC. It codes for CASSTGVLLNEQFF.

This chain links TRBV5-1 with TRBJ1-1; 7 bases line up with TRBD1. The CDR3 runs to 15 residues. V trimming: 0 bases; J trimming: 1 base; junction bases outside the gene matches: 3. Germline V gene lookup returns CDR1 SGHRS and CDR2 YFSETQ. The CDR3 sequence is CASSLEGQSNTEAFF. The CDR3 region has the DNA TGCGCCAGCAGCTTGGAGGGACAGTCGAACACTGAAGCTTTCTTT. The complete variable domain, with remaining parts taken from reference TRBV5-1 and TRBJ1-1, reads KAGVTQTPRYLIKTRGQQVTLSCSPISGHRSVSWYQQTPGQGLQFLFEYFSETQRNKGNFPGRFSGRQFSNSRSEMNVSTLELGDSALYLCASSLEGQSNTEAFFGQGTRLTVV.

This clonotype has at least ten counts. The V gene is TRBV12-3 or TRBV12-4, the J gene TRBJ1-1, with TRBD1 as a possible D gene (6 bases). The length of the CDR3 is 13 residues. The V gene lost 5 bases and the J gene lost 4 bases, with 11 bases spanning the gap. CDR3 nucleotide sequence: TGTGCCAGCAGTACCACAGGGAGCACTGAAGCTTTCTTT. It encodes CASSTTGSTEAFF.

This sequence joins TRBV29-1 and TRBJ2-3; tentatively, D is TRBD2 (5 bases). The V and J ends lost 2 bases and 3 bases respectively, with 12 bases between them. Germline CDR1 reads SQVTM; CDR2 reads ANQGSEA. The CDR3 covers 14 residues. CDR3: CSVEPGIGTDTQYF. CDR3 nucleotides: TGCAGCGTTGAACCGGGGATAGGGACAGATACGCAGTATTTT.

This clonotype was found many times. The chain uses TRBV20-1 and TRBJ1-1, with 10 nucleotides matching TRBD1. The CDR3 spans 15 residues. Unmatched junction bases numbered 11, after V lost 4 bases and J lost 6 bases. The germline V gene has CDR1 DFQATT and CDR2 SNEGSKA (reference sequence). The CDR3 sequence is CSAITGTGVVSEAFF. The DNA for the CDR3 is TGCAGTGCTATCACCGGGACAGGGGTGGTCTCTGAAGCTTTCTTT.

The CDR3 DNA reads as TGTGCCAGCAGGGGACAGGGGGCGTTCAATGAGCAGTTCTTC. Encoded protein: CASRGQGAFNEQFF. The chain recombines TRBV7-9 with TRBJ2-1, with 12 bases aligning to TRBD1. Germline CDR1 reads SEHNR; CDR2 reads FQNEAQ (reference sequence). V dropped 6 bases and J dropped 6; count of bases not matched to a gene: 3. The CDR3 sequence is 14 residues long.

This clonotype has a handful of counts. V and J are TRBV10-3 and TRBJ2-1; D may match TRBD1 or TRBD2 (5 bases each). CDR3 length: 15 amino acids. V lost 3 bases to trimming and J lost 7 bases, with 16 bases between them. Germline V gives CDR1 ENHRY, CDR2 SYGVKD. The CDR3 DNA reads TGTGCCATCAGTGAATTCAACGGGGCCCTTAATGAGCAGTTCTTC. Translated, it gives CAISEFNGALNEQFF.

This clonotype was detected ten times or more. This chain links TRBV20-1 with TRBJ2-1, with 9 positions matching TRBD2. From germline, CDR1 is DFQATT and CDR2 SNEGSKA (reference sequence). The CDR3 length is 11 residues. The CDR3 protein is CSARGGDEQFF. DNA of the CDR3: TGCAGCGCGCGGGGGGGCGATGAGCAGTTCTTC.

Ten or more counts support this clonotype. The rearrangement uses TRBV30 and TRBJ1-2; 9 nucleotides match TRBD1. CDR1 is GTSNPN and CDR2 is SVGIG in the germline V gene (reference sequence). Trimming removed 2 bases from V and 0 bases from J; junction bases left unmatched: 10. The CDR3 contains 17 residues. DNA of the CDR3: TGTGCCTGGAGTACGGGGACAGGGACGACAGCTAACTATGGCTACACCTTC. Its translation: CAWSTGTGTTANYGYTF.

This clonotype occurred many times. The chain carries TRBV24-1 and TRBJ2-7; the D gene is possibly TRBD2 (6 bases). The V and J ends lost 6 bases and 4 bases respectively, with 12 bases between them. The CDR3 sequence is 13 residues long. CDR1 KGHDR and CDR2 SFDVKD come from the germline V gene. The DNA for the CDR3 is TGTGCCACCAGTAGTAGCGGACGTTACGAGCAGTACTTC. This sequence encodes CATSSSGRYEQYF.

This clonotype was detected many times. The chain links TRBV6-1 to TRBJ2-1, with TRBD2 matching over 11 bases. Germline V lookup: CDR1 MNHNS, CDR2 SASEGT. This CDR3 has 15 residues. With 6 bases clipped from V and 5 bases from J, the junction kept 6 bases outside the gene matches. DNA of the CDR3: TGTGCCAGCAGACTTAGCGGGGGGGGAAACAATGAGCAGTTCTTC. Translated: CASRLSGGGNNEQFF.

This clonotype was seen many times. V gene TRBV7-9 combines with J gene TRBJ2-5; unclear D gene. Germline CDR1 and CDR2: SEHNR and FQNEAQ (reference sequence). The CDR3 spans 14 residues. The V gene lost 7 bases and the J gene lost 5 bases, with 17 bases spanning the gap. The CDR3 nucleotides are TGTGCCAGCACCCCCCAGGCCCATGGGGAGACCCAGTACTTC. As protein: CASTPQAHGETQYF.

This clonotype was observed many times. This chain joins TRBV7-2 and TRBJ1-2; no clear D gene. V lost 5 bases and J 5 bases, leaving 12 bases between the germline ends. Germline V gene sequence: CDR1 SGHTA, CDR2 FQGNSA. The CDR3 is made up of 13 amino acids. DNA of the CDR3: TGTGCCAGCAGCACAAAGGTTTTATATGGCTACACCTTC. This translates into CASSTKVLYGYTF.

This clonotype has at least ten counts. For the CDR3, the DNA is TGTGCCAGCAGCTTAGGGGGGCAGACCCAGTACTTC. It specifies CASSLGGQTQYF. The chain carries TRBV11-2 and TRBJ2-5; D is possibly TRBD1 (6 bases). V dropped 1 base and J dropped 6 bases, with 6 bases sitting between them. Germline CDR1 SGHAT, CDR2 FQNNGV. The CDR3 is 12 residues long.

The sample holds many counts of this clonotype. This chain joins TRBV2 and TRBJ1-6, with TRBD1 as a possible D gene (6 bases). V gave up 6 bases and J gave up 9 bases, with 15 bases separating them. Per germline, CDR1 SNHLY and CDR2 FYNNEI. The CDR3 spans 14 residues. The CDR3 reads CASRPRGGSSPLHF. The DNA for the CDR3 is TGTGCCAGCAGGCCCAGGGGCGGTTCTTCACCCCTCCACTTT.

This clonotype occurred many times. The J gene is TRBJ2-5, the V gene TRBV27; 9 bases are a match to TRBD1. The CDR3 is 15 residues long. From germline, CDR1 is MNHEY and CDR2 SMNVEV (reference sequence). Trimming took 3 bases from V and 4 from J; bases not matched to a gene: 6. The CDR3 DNA reads TGTGCCAGCAGTTTGACGCCGGGACAGGGAGAGACCCAGTACTTC. This translates into CASSLTPGQGETQYF.

This clonotype has only a few counts. The chain links TRBV14 to TRBJ1-6; D might be TRBD1 (5 bases). The ends were cut back, 2 bases at V and 7 bases at J, with 12 bases in the middle. This CDR3 region has 15 residues. The germline CDR1 and CDR2 sequences are SGHDN and FVKESK. The CDR3 is CASSQYGDSNSPLHF. Written as DNA, the CDR3 is TGTGCCAGCAGCCAATACGGGGACTCAAATTCACCCCTCCACTTT.

In its sample, this clonotype was seen many times. The V gene is TRBV20-1, the J gene TRBJ2-1; D gene ambiguous. Trimming took 1 base from V and 9 from J, leaving 4 bases between them. CDR3 length: 10 residues. Germline CDR1 is DFQATT and CDR2 is SNEGSKA (reference sequence). The CDR3 coding sequence is TGCAGTGCTAGAGCGGGTGAGCAGTTCTTC. This encodes CSARAGEQFF.

This clonotype was seen at least ten times. The chain couples TRBV2 to TRBJ1-4; D is uncertain. The CDR3 is 13 residues long. The V gene's germline CDR1 is SNHLY and CDR2 FYNNEI. V gave up 7 bases and J gave up 0 bases, with 6 bases separating them. The CDR3 sequence: CASIRATNEKLFF. DNA of the CDR3: TGTGCCAGCATCCGTGCAACTAATGAAAAACTGTTTTTT.

This clonotype was counted ten times or more. J is TRBJ2-1 and V is TRBV7-8; unclear D gene. Germline values: CDR1 SGHVS, CDR2 FQNEAQ. CDR3 length: 17 amino acids. Trimming removed 1 base from V and 6 bases from J, with 19 bases in between. The CDR3 protein is CASSLEPPSDWRNEQFF. The CDR3 DNA sequence: TGTGCCAGCAGCTTAGAACCCCCGAGCGATTGGCGCAATGAGCAGTTCTTC.